The 24 T cell receptor beta chains in this list originate from one sample, sequenced in a study of PD-L1 blockade in urothelial cancer. Profiling relied on immunoSEQ multiplex PCR, and the TCRdb table lists in-frame clones only, not all of them. The profile covers about 30,000 clones, with around 80% appearing a single time and 3% to 4% taken by the ten largest. Time point reported: peripheral blood 6 weeks after treatment start. This material consisted of PBMCs, taken around atezolizumab (anti-PD-L1) treatment. The receptors shown here come from a man aged 65 to 79 with urothelial cancer.

V and J are TRBV27 and TRBJ1-2; D is unclear. Germline V gene sequence: CDR1 MNHEY, CDR2 SMNVEV (reference sequence). CDR3 length equals 15 residues. Deletions cut 2 bases from V and 0 bases from J, with 10 bases between. The CDR3 DNA is TGTGCCAGCAGTTTAATGAATGGAGCTAACTATGGCTACACCTTC. Translated: CASSLMNGANYGYTF.

For the CDR3, the DNA is TGTGCCAGCAGCTTGCTCAGGGGGGTAAGCACAGATACGCAGTATTTT. This encodes CASSLLRGVSTDTQYF. The chain employs TRBV5-6 and TRBJ2-3, with D possibly matching TRBD1 (7 bases). The CDR3 is 16 amino acids. Trimming cost V 1 base and J 0 bases, with 12 bases left between them. The germline gives CDR1 SGHDT, CDR2 YYEEEE.

V usage is TRBV19 and J usage is TRBJ1-4, with 9 bases matching TRBD1. Germline loops: CDR1 LNHDA, CDR2 SQIVND (reference sequence). Germline trimming cut 5 bases from V and 10 bases from J; bases unmatched to any gene: 14. CDR3 size: 16 residues. The CDR3 sequence is CASSARLGQGSGKLFF. The CDR3 DNA is TGTGCCAGTAGTGCGAGGTTGGGACAGGGATCAGGAAAACTGTTTTTT.

The V call is TRBV19, the J call TRBJ1-1; 7 bases match TRBD1. The CDR3 extends over 15 amino acids. In germline, CDR1 is LNHDA, CDR2 SQIVND (reference sequence). The J segment lost 0 bases and the V segment lost 4 bases, leaving 5 bases of the junction unmatched. The CDR3 loop is CASSTQGPMNTEAFF. The CDR3, as DNA: TGTGCCAGTAGTACACAGGGGCCCATGAACACTGAAGCTTTCTTT.

J is TRBJ1-4 and V is TRBV15; 7 positions match TRBD1. The CDR3 covers 17 residues. The V gene end was trimmed by 0 bases and the J gene end by 8 bases; junction bases not matched to a gene: 12. Germline V lookup: CDR1 LNHNV, CDR2 YYDKDF (reference sequence). The CDR3 region has the DNA TGTGCCACCAGCAGAGATGAAGTCGAGGGGGCAGGAGAAAAACTGTTTTTT. Its translation: CATSRDEVEGAGEKLFF.

This rearrangement joins TRBV5-4 to TRBJ2-7, with D possibly TRBD1 on 5 matching bases. The germline V gene encodes CDR1 SGHNT and CDR2 YYREEE (reference sequence). The germline V and J ends were trimmed by 4 bases and 4 bases, with 18 bases remaining between them. This CDR3 spans 15 amino acids. Here the CDR3 DNA reads TGTGCCAGCAGCACCGGAACAGGCGGACCTTACGAGCAGTACTTC. Protein: CASSTGTGGPYEQYF.

The chain is built from TRBV4-1 and TRBJ2-7, with D possibly being TRBD1 (6 bases). The CDR3 totals 14 residues. Germline CDR1 MGHRA, CDR2 YSYEKL. Between the trimmed V and J ends, which lost 1 base and 3 bases, there was a span of 10 bases. CDR3 nucleotide sequence: TGCGCCAGCAGCCAAGGAACAGGGTACTACGAGCAGTACTTC. Protein: CASSQGTGYYEQYF.

This clone was recorded only once. The chain couples TRBV9 to TRBJ2-1, with 12 nucleotides matching TRBD2. CDR3 length: 17 amino acids. Looked up from germline, CDR1 is SGDLS and CDR2 is YYNGEE. Germline trimming cut 4 bases from V and 2 bases from J; bases unmatched to any gene: 7. The CDR3 sequence is CASSTSPSGGAYNEQFF. CDR3 DNA: TGTGCCAGCAGCACCTCCCCTAGCGGGGGGGCCTACAATGAGCAGTTCTTC.

This chain connects TRBV4-3 to TRBJ2-3; TRBD2 aligns across 9 bases. The CDR3 contains 16 residues. Germline trimming cut 4 bases from V and 0 bases from J; bases unmatched to any gene: 5. CDR1 is LGHNA, CDR2 YSLEER, per germline. CDR3 loop: CASSLNAGGSTDTQYF. The CDR3 nucleotides are TGCGCCAGCAGCCTCAACGCGGGGGGGAGCACAGATACGCAGTATTTT.

The sample holds one count of this clone. CDR3 residues: CASSPGLAGGRTTGELFF. CDR3 bases: TGTGCCAGTAGTCCAGGACTAGCGGGGGGCCGCACCACCGGGGAGCTGTTTTTT. The chain couples TRBV19 to TRBJ2-2; the match to TRBD2 covers 14 bases. V dropped 5 bases and J dropped 4; count of bases not matched to a gene: 9. CDR1 is LNHDA, CDR2 SQIVND, per germline (reference sequence). This CDR3 has 18 amino acids.

V gene TRBV5-1 combines with J gene TRBJ2-3; perhaps TRBD2 as D (6 bases). Germline V lookup: CDR1 SGHRS, CDR2 YFSETQ. The CDR3 loop spans 15 amino acids. Trimming removed 2 bases from V and 4 bases from J, with 14 bases in between. The DNA for the CDR3 is TGCGCCAGCAGCTTTCGGGGCGGGGTGGCAGATACGCAGTATTTT. It translates to CASSFRGGVADTQYF.

The chain carries TRBV7-8 and TRBJ2-1, with 13 nucleotides matching TRBD2. The CDR3 runs to 16 residues. V shed 1 base, J shed 4 bases, and the junction held 1 base outside the gene matches. Germline-derived CDR1 and CDR2 are SGHVS and FQNEAQ. The CDR3 DNA is TGTGCCAGCAGCTTAGGGACTAGCGGGAGTTACAATGAGCAGTTCTTC. Protein sequence: CASSLGTSGSYNEQFF. The variable domain in full, completed from reference TRBV7-8 and TRBJ2-1, reads GAGVSQSPRYKVAKRGQDVALRCDPISGHVSLFWYQQALGQGPEFLTYFQNEAQLDKSGLPSDRFFAERPEGSVSTLKIQRTQQEDSAVYLCASSLGTSGSYNEQFFGPGTRLTVL.

V and J are TRBV4-1 and TRBJ2-1; TRBD2 aligns across 10 bases. The germline gives CDR1 MGHRA, CDR2 YSYEKL. CDR3 size: 15 residues. J was trimmed by 2 bases and V by 8 bases; bases with no gene match: 6. CDR3 sequence reads: CASRDLAGAYNEQFF. The DNA for the CDR3 is TGCGCCAGCCGGGACCTAGCGGGGGCCTACAATGAGCAGTTCTTC.

The chain recombines TRBV5-6 with TRBJ2-1; 14 bases fit TRBD2. V trimming: 4 bases; J trimming: 9 bases; junction bases outside the gene matches: 6. The CDR3 extends over 15 amino acids. Germline CDR1 SGHDT, CDR2 YYEEEE. In DNA form, the CDR3 reads TGTGCCAGCAGCGCGGGGACTAGCGGGAGTCTTGAGCAGTTCTTC. Its protein product is CASSAGTSGSLEQFF.

The V call is TRBV9, the J call TRBJ2-3; 9 bases agree with TRBD1. The CDR3 has 16 residues. From germline, CDR1 is SGDLS and CDR2 YYNGEE. Trimming removed 2 bases from V and 3 bases from J; junction bases left unmatched: 7. CDR3 sequence reads: CASSVDRGVGTDTQYF. The CDR3 region has the DNA TGTGCCAGCAGCGTGGACAGGGGTGTGGGGACAGATACGCAGTATTTT. The variable domain in full, completed from reference TRBV9 and TRBJ2-3, reads DSGVTQTPKHLITATGQRVTLRCSPRSGDLSVYWYQQSLDQGLQFLIQYYNGEERAKGNILERFSAQQFPDLHSELNLSSLELGDSALYFCASSVDRGVGTDTQYFGPGTRLTVL.

The V call is TRBV19, the J call TRBJ2-2; perhaps TRBD2 as D (6 bases). Trimming shortened V by 3 bases and J by 0 bases, and 8 bases separated the two germline ends. CDR1 and CDR2 (germline): LNHDA, SQIVND (reference sequence). The CDR3 extends over 15 amino acids. The CDR3 DNA is TGTGCCAGTAGTATCCGGACTACGAACACCGGGGAGCTGTTTTTT. Translation gives CASSIRTTNTGELFF.

This clone was seen a handful of times. The V call is TRBV7-6, the J call TRBJ1-2; 8 nucleotides match TRBD1. Looked up from germline, CDR1 is SGHVS and CDR2 is FNYEAQ. V was clipped by 5 bases and J by 4 bases; unmatched bases: 3. This CDR3 is 13 amino acids long. CDR3 amino acids: CASSPDRAYGYTF. CDR3 bases: TGTGCCAGCAGCCCGGACAGGGCCTATGGCTACACCTTC.

The V and J genes are TRBV27 and TRBJ2-3, with D possibly matching TRBD2 (7 bases). The ends were cut back, 5 bases at V and 4 bases at J, with 22 bases in the middle. Germline lookup yields CDR1 MNHEY and CDR2 SMNVEV (reference sequence). This CDR3 has 17 amino acids. The CDR3 nucleotides read TGTGCCAGCAGTCCTTTTCTGGGGCGGGGGCTCGCAGATACGCAGTATTTT. Translating it yields CASSPFLGRGLADTQYF.

The CDR3 bases are TGTGCCAGCAGCTGGGGGGACACTGAAGCTTTCTTT. This sequence encodes CASSWGDTEAFF. V usage is TRBV6-5 and J usage is TRBJ1-1, with a weak D call TRBD1 (5 bases). V lost 6 bases to trimming and J lost 3 bases, with 8 bases between them. CDR3 length: 12 amino acids. Per the germline V gene, CDR1 is MNHEY and CDR2 is SVGAGI.

In its sample, this clone was seen once. The rearrangement links TRBV2 to TRBJ1-1, with D possibly matching TRBD1 (5 bases). V was clipped by 6 bases and J by 0 bases, with 20 bases between them. The CDR3 spans 17 residues. Per germline, CDR1 SNHLY and CDR2 FYNNEI. CDR3 bases: TGTGCCAGCAGACCCGACAGTGGGATCTTAATGAACACTGAAGCTTTCTTT. Translating it yields CASRPDSGILMNTEAFF.

The chain couples TRBV11-3 to TRBJ2-6, with D possibly TRBD1 on 6 matching bases. This CDR3 region has 18 residues. V was shortened by 1 base and J by 0 bases, with 13 bases between the two germline ends. The V gene's germline CDR1 is SGHNT and CDR2 YENEEA. The CDR3 loop reads CASSLGQGSLSGANVLTF. The DNA of the CDR3 is TGTGCCAGCAGCTTAGGTCAGGGGTCCCTCTCTGGGGCCAACGTCCTGACTTTC.

J is TRBJ2-3 and V is TRBV28; D is unclear. Trimming took 6 bases from V and 6 from J, leaving 16 bases between them. Per germline, CDR1 MDHEN and CDR2 SYDVKM. CDR3 length: 14 amino acids. The DNA of the CDR3 is TGTGCCAGCAGCCCCAGTCTGGCCCGCGATACGCAGTATTTT. Amino acids: CASSPSLARDTQYF.

This chain links TRBV5-1 with TRBJ2-7, with 11 nucleotides matching TRBD1. Germline V gives CDR1 SGHRS, CDR2 YFSETQ. CDR3 size: 15 residues. Losses at the gene ends were 0 bases for V and 2 bases for J; bases not matched to a gene: 1. CDR3 region: CASSLEGQGAYEQYF. CDR3 nucleotides: TGCGCCAGCAGCTTGGAGGGACAGGGGGCCTACGAGCAGTACTTC. Supplemented by reference TRBV5-1 and TRBJ2-7, the full variable domain reads KAGVTQTPRYLIKTRGQQVTLSCSPISGHRSVSWYQQTPGQGLQFLFEYFSETQRNKGNFPGRFSGRQFSNSRSEMNVSTLELGDSALYLCASSLEGQGAYEQYFGPGTRLTVT.

This chain connects TRBV6-1 to TRBJ1-2; possibly TRBD1 for D (5 bases). Trimming stripped 1 base from V and 6 bases from J, with 12 bases between. The CDR3 loop spans 14 amino acids. Per germline, CDR1 MNHNS and CDR2 SASEGT. The CDR3 sequence is CASSEVEGSHGYTF. CDR3 DNA sequence: TGTGCCAGCAGTGAAGTGGAGGGGTCGCATGGCTACACCTTC.